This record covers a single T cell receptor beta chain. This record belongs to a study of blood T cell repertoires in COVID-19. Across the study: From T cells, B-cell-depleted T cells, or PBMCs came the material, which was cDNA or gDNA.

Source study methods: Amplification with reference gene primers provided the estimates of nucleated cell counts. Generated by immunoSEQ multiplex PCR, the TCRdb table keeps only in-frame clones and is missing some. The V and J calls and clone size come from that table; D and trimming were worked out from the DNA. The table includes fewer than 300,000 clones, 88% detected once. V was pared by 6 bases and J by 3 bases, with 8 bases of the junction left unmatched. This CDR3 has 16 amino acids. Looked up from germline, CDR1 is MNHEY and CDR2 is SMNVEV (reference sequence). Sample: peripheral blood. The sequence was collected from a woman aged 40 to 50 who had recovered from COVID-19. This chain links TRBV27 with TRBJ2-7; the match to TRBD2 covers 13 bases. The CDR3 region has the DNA TGTGCCAGCAGGGGGGGACTAGCGGGATCCTACTACGAGCAGTACTTC. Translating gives CASRGGLAGSYYEQYF.